This TCR beta chain was obtained from a study of blood T cell repertoires in COVID-19 (dated by TCRdb to 2019 to 2021). Background for the entire study: The collaborator samples originated in the United States, Italy and Spain and spanned the acute and convalescent phases of COVID-19. Subjects who had been exposed to COVID-19, were actively infected with it, or had recovered from it provided the deeply sampled blood TCRbeta repertoires that made up the dataset. Sample metadata almost always included a de-identified subject ID, COVID-19 status, age in years and sex. Samples came from the ongoing ImmuneRACE study (first 160 participants) plus 1,254 subjects from 6 global collaborators. HLA class I and class II types, where available, came from metadata supplied by the sample provider rather than from assay-based typing. The repertoires were released in a freely available public database intended as a resource for research on the immune response to SARS-CoV-2. The material from the prospective study consisted of cDNA or gDNA derived from T cells, B-cell-depleted T cells, or PBMCs.

Enrolling through a virtual design, the prospective study's participants ranged in age from roughly 18 to 90 years and lived across 24 United States geographic areas. To assign participants to cohorts, the prospective study relied on clinical history that participants themselves reported in a screening survey and a study questionnaire. Recovered participants in ImmuneRACE Cohort 3 were defined as having two consecutive negative NP/OP PCR tests, clearance from a healthcare professional, or resolution of symptoms. Mobile phlebotomists in the prospective study collected whole blood, serum and a nasopharyngeal or oropharyngeal swab from every participant. Additional blood draws and questionnaires over an approximately two-month period could optionally be provided by prospective study participants. Before DNA extraction, prospective study blood samples were shipped either frozen or at room temperature.

The CDR3 holds 11 amino acids from the cysteine to the phenylalanine. Only the CDR3 region is kept as DNA, spanning 33 bases read in frame from base 1. According to the germline V gene (reference sequence), CDR1 reads SEHNR and CDR2 reads FQNEAQ. V is shortened by 2 bases, J by 7 bases, and the region joining them spans 3 bases. Overall study outcomes, separate from this receptor: The quantity of clinical and demographic metadata differed by source and by participant and was supplied without curation.

As regards this clone: The specificity of this receptor is unknown. No much larger clonotype is one base removed from it; base qualities were not supplied.

TCRbeta CDR3 regions were amplified from genomic DNA by means of the immunoSEQ Assay, a bias-controlled multiplex PCR. The study's own analysis went as follows. The number of nucleated cells in each sample was estimated by amplification of reference gene primers within the assay. To quantify the absolute abundance of each unique TCRbeta CDR3 rearrangement, sequence reads were collapsed and filtered. For each sample, productive Simpson clonality was calculated by taking the square root of Simpson's diversity index across productive rearrangements. The clones in this table, taken by TCRdb from immuneACCESS, are in-frame only. Not every clone is retained; where verified, under half of the shortfall comes from an unresolved V gene, and the cause of the rest is unknown. V and J calls and clone size are as listed in that table; D and trimming were resolved from the DNA. This sample lists under 200,000 clones; around 80% were detected once. The ten largest account for more than 9.5% of the sample.

The V gene is TRBV7-9 and the J gene is TRBJ2-1, with the D gene not confidently named. The receptor was derived from a man aged 50-59 years who had recovered from COVID-19. Source material: PBMCs or T cells enriched from blood (not recorded which). The CDR3 here reads CASSLLNEQFF. Here is the DNA: TGTGCCAGCAGCTTATTAAATGAGCAGTTCTTC.